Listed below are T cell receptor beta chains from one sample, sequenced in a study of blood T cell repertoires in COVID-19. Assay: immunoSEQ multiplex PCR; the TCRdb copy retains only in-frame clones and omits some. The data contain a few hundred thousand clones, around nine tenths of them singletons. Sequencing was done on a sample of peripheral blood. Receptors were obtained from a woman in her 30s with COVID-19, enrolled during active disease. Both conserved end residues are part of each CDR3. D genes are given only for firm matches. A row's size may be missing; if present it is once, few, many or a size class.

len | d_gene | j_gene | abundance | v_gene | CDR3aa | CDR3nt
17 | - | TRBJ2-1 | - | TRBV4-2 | CASSQGRRAGIGDEQFF | TGTGCCAGCAGCCAAGGGAGGAGGGCGGGAATCGGGGATGAGCAGTTCTTC
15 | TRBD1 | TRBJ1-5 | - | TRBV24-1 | CATSDRQGGHQPQHF | TGTGCCACCAGTGACAGACAGGGGGGTCATCAGCCCCAGCATTTT
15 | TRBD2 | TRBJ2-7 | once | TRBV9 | CASSVGASGAYEQYF | TGTGCCAGCAGCGTAGGGGCTAGCGGGGCCTACGAGCAGTACTTC
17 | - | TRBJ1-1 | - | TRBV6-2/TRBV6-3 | CASRPWGDRRGNTEAFF | TGTGCCAGCAGACCTTGGGGGGACCGAAGAGGGAACACTGAAGCTTTCTTT
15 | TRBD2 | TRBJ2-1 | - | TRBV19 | CASSLSGSVHNEQFF | TGTGCCAGTAGTCTGAGCGGGAGCGTCCACAATGAGCAGTTCTTC
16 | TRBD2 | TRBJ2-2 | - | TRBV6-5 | CASSYEAGGYTGELFF | TGTGCCAGCAGTTACGAAGCGGGAGGGTACACCGGGGAGCTGTTTTTT
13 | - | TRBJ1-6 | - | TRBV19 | CASREVTNSPLHF | TGTGCCAGTAGAGAGGTCACCAATTCACCCCTCCACTTT
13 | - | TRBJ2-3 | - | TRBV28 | CASSRGQPDTQYF | TGTGCCAGCAGCCGTGGACAGCCAGATACGCAGTATTTT
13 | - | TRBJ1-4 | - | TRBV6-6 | CASSYSLGEKLFF | TGTGCCAGCAGTTACTCGCTAGGAGAAAAACTGTTTTTT
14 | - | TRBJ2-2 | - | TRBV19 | CAAEGVPNTGELFF | TGTGCCGCGGAGGGAGTTCCGAACACCGGGGAGCTGTTTTTT
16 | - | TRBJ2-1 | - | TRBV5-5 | CASSLGWDMGINEQFF | TGTGCCAGCAGCTTGGGCTGGGACATGGGTATCAATGAGCAGTTCTTC
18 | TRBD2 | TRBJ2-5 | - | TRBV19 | CASSPELAGGSYGETQYF | TGTGCCAGTAGTCCGGAACTAGCGGGAGGCTCTTACGGTGAGACCCAGTACTTC
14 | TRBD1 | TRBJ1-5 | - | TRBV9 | CASGTGEDNQPQHF | TGTGCCAGCGGGACAGGGGAGGACAATCAGCCCCAGCATTTT
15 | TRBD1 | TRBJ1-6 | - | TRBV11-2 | CASSLTGAAYSPLHF | TGTGCCAGCAGCTTGACAGGGGCTGCGTATTCACCCCTCCACTTT
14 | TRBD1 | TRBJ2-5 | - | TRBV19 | CASSITGVKETQYF | TGTGCCAGTAGTATTACAGGGGTGAAAGAGACCCAGTACTTC
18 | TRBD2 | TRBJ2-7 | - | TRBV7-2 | CASSLDLGAVAGIGEQYF | TGTGCCAGCAGCTTAGATCTAGGGGCGGTAGCGGGAATCGGGGAGCAGTACTTC
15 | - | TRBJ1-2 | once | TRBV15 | CATSRDGLGSGGYTF | TGTGCCACCAGCAGAGATGGGCTGGGCAGCGGAGGCTACACCTTC
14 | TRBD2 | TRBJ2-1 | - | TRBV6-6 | CASSRGLAENEQFF | TGTGCCAGCAGTCGGGGACTAGCGGAGAATGAGCAGTTCTTC
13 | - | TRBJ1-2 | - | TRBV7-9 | CASSLGQSYGYTF | TGTGCCAGCAGCTTAGGACAGTCCTATGGCTACACCTTC
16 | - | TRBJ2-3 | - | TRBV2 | CASSKTYRIGTDTQYF | TGTGCCAGCAGTAAGACATACAGGATCGGCACAGATACGCAGTATTTT
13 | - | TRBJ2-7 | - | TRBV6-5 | CASSLTGSYEQYF | TGTGCCAGCAGTTTGACAGGCTCCTACGAGCAGTACTTC
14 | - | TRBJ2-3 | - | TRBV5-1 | CASSLRQVPDTQYF | TGCGCCAGCAGCTTAAGACAAGTGCCGGATACGCAGTATTTT
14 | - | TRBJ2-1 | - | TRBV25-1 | CASSVEGPLNEQFF | TGTGCCAGCAGTGTTGAGGGTCCTCTCAATGAGCAGTTCTTC
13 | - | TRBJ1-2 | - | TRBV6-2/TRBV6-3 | CASSRTANYGYTF | TGTGCCAGCAGTAGGACAGCTAACTATGGCTACACCTTC
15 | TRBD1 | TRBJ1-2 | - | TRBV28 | CASSLMPGQGGGYTF | TGTGCCAGCAGTTTGATGCCTGGACAGGGTGGGGGCTACACCTTC
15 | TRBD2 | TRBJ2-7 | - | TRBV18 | CASSQASGSNYEQYF | TGTGCCAGCTCACAGGCTAGCGGGAGCAACTACGAGCAGTACTTC
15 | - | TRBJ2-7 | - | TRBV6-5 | CASSYSNRVAYEQYF | TGTGCCAGCAGTTACTCGAACAGGGTGGCCTACGAGCAGTACTTC
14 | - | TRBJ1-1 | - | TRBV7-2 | CASSSSGADTEAFF | TGTGCCAGCAGCTCGTCAGGGGCTGACACTGAAGCTTTCTTT
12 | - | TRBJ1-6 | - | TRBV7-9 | CASSSDNSPLHF | TGTGCCAGCAGCTCCGATAATTCACCCCTCCACTTT
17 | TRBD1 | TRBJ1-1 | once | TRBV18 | CASSPLQGRNMNTEAFF | TGTGCCAGCTCGCCCCTACAGGGGCGGAACATGAACACTGAAGCTTTCTTT
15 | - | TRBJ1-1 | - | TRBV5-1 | CASSLAGPGFSEAFF | TGCGCCAGCAGCTTGGCGGGCCCGGGGTTTAGTGAAGCTTTCTTT
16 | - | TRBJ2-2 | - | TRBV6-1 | CASSERRGPTTGELFF | TGTGCCAGCAGTGAAAGGAGAGGGCCTACCACCGGGGAGCTGTTTTTT
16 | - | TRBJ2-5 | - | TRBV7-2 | CASSLSPGAPGETQYF | TGTGCCAGCAGCTTAAGTCCGGGAGCTCCGGGGGAGACCCAGTACTTC
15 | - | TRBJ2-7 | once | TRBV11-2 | CASRQPGRSSYEQYF | TGTGCCAGCAGGCAGCCAGGGCGTAGCTCCTACGAGCAGTACTTC
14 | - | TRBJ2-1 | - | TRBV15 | CATNSELSYNEQFF | TGTGCCACCAATAGCGAACTTTCCTACAATGAGCAGTTCTTC
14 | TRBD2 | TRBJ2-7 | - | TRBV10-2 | CASRIAGPGEEQYF | TGCGCCAGCAGAATAGCGGGACCGGGAGAGGAGCAGTACTTC
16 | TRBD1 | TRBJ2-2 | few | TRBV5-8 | CASSPGTGAQTGELFF | TGTGCCAGCAGCCCCGGGACAGGGGCTCAAACCGGGGAGCTGTTTTTT
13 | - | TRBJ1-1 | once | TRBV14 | CASSQNRATEAFF | TGTGCCAGCAGCCAAAACAGGGCCACTGAAGCTTTCTTT
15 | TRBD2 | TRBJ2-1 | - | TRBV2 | CASTPLAGAVNEQFF | TGTGCCAGCACCCCGCTAGCGGGAGCCGTCAATGAGCAGTTCTTC
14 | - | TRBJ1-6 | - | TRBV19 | CASSHREGNSPLHF | TGTGCCAGTAGTCACAGGGAAGGTAATTCACCCCTCCACTTT
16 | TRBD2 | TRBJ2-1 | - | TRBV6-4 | CASRGDSGRGNNEQFF | TGTGCCAGCAGAGGGGATAGCGGGAGGGGCAACAATGAGCAGTTCTTC
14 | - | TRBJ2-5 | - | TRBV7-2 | CASSLKTNQETQYF | TGTGCCAGCAGCTTAAAGACAAACCAAGAGACCCAGTACTTC
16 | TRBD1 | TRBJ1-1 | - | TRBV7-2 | CASSLVGTGMNTEAFF | TGTGCCAGCAGCTTAGTAGGGACAGGGATGAACACTGAAGCTTTCTTT
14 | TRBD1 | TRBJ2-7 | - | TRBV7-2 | CASSLIGTAYEQYF | TGTGCCAGCAGCCTAATCGGGACAGCCTACGAGCAGTACTTC
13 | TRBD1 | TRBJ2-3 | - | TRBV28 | CASTGTGTDTQYF | TGTGCCAGTACCGGGACAGGCACTGATACGCAGTATTTT
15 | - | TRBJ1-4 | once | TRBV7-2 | CASSLVGGGNEKLFF | TGTGCCAGCAGCTTAGTAGGGGGGGGAAATGAAAAACTGTTTTTT
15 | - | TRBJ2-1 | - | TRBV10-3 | CATQTSRVQYNEQFF | TGTGCCACGCAGACTAGTCGTGTGCAGTACAATGAGCAGTTCTTC
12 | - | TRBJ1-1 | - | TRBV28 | CATGSFTTEAFF | TGTGCCACGGGGTCTTTTACCACTGAAGCTTTCTTT
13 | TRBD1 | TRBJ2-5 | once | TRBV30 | CAWSGGQGETQYF | TGTGCCTGGAGCGGGGGACAGGGGGAGACCCAGTACTTC
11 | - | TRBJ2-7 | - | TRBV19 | CASSPGDEQYF | TGTGCCAGTAGTCCGGGGGACGAGCAGTACTTC
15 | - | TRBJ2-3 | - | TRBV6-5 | CASSPYLLRGDTQYF | TGTGCCAGCAGTCCCTACCTCTTACGGGGAGATACGCAGTATTTT
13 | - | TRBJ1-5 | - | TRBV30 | CAWTSGVNQPQHF | TGTGCCTGGACATCGGGGGTCAATCAGCCCCAGCATTTT
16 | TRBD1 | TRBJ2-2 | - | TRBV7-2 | CASSPWDRAGTGELFF | TGTGCCAGCAGCCCGTGGGACAGGGCGGGCACCGGGGAGCTGTTTTTT
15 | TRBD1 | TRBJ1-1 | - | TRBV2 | CASSESTGGNTEAFF | TGTGCCAGCAGTGAAAGTACAGGGGGCAACACTGAAGCTTTCTTT
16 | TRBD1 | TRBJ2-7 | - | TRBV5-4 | CASSLPPGTGDYEQYF | TGTGCCAGCAGCTTACCTCCCGGGACAGGGGACTACGAGCAGTACTTC
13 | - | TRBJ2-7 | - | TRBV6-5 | CASSQRPSYEQYF | TGTGCCAGCAGCCAGCGGCCCTCCTACGAGCAGTACTTC
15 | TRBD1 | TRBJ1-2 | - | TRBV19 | CASSINDRGGYGYTF | TGTGCCAGTAGTATTAACGACAGGGGAGGCTATGGCTACACCTTC